This passage covers 9 T cell receptor beta chains from one sample sequenced in a study of immune heterogeneity within non-small cell lung tumors. Template material for each sample was 450 to 750 ng of bulk tumor genomic DNA. Primary tumors were biopsied several times each, far apart, intraoperatively. Patients underwent curative surgery for non-small cell lung cancer (untreated and newly diagnosed). Amplification of the TCR beta CDR3 was achieved through multiplex PCR with 32 V and 13 J primers. From the multiplex PCR reads, TCRdb called clonotypes with MiXCR, one entry per CDR3 protein. The repertoire holds 4,600 or so distinct CDR3 sequences, with around 40% as singletons. The source material was lung tumor tissue. These receptors originate from a woman aged 45-65 years with non-small cell lung cancer.

This clonotype has a count of ten or more. The gene calls are TRBV19 and TRBJ2-6, with 8 bases identical to TRBD1. The CDR3 spans 16 residues. With V trimmed by 6 bases and J by 3 bases, 7 bases remained unmatched. In germline, CDR1 is LNHDA, CDR2 SQIVND (reference sequence). The CDR3 is CASRLQGAGGANVLTF. Written as DNA, the CDR3 is TGTGCCAGTAGGTTGCAGGGGGCTGGTGGGGCCAACGTCCTGACTTTC.

In its sample, this clonotype was seen many times. V usage is TRBV5-1 and J usage is TRBJ2-6, with 7 bases aligning to TRBD2. Trimming cost V 6 bases and J 4 bases; bases outside gene matches: 10. From germline, CDR1 is SGHRS and CDR2 YFSETQ. The CDR3 loop spans 16 amino acids. The DNA for the CDR3 is TGCGCCAGCACTATTGGGGGGGGTGCAGGGGCCAACGTCCTGACTTTC. Translation gives CASTIGGGAGANVLTF.

This clonotype counts as medium-sized. CDR3 loop: CSASQSGQGYYGYTF. The CDR3, as DNA: TGCAGTGCTAGTCAATCGGGACAGGGTTACTATGGCTACACCTTC. V gene TRBV20-1 combines with J gene TRBJ1-2; 9 bases are a match to TRBD1. Germline values: CDR1 DFQATT, CDR2 SNEGSKA (reference sequence). Losses at the gene ends were 3 bases for V and 3 bases for J; bases not matched to a gene: 8. This CDR3 is built from 15 residues.

The J gene is TRBJ2-7, the V gene TRBV19; D may correspond to TRBD1 or TRBD2 (6 bases each). Trimming removed 9 bases at V and 5 bases at J, with 20 bases between. The CDR3 totals 14 residues. From germline, CDR1 is LNHDA and CDR2 SQIVND (reference sequence). The CDR3 coding sequence is TGTGCCAGCCGCTCCGGGGGCCTGGATGACGAGCAGTACTTC. Its protein product is CASRSGGLDDEQYF. The variable domain in full, with the rest retrieved from reference TRBV19 and TRBJ2-7, is DGGITQSPKYLFRKEGQNVTLSCEQNLNHDAMYWYRQDPGQGLRLIYYSQIVNDFQKGDIAEGYSVSREKKESFPLTVTSAQKNPTAFYLCASRSGGLDDEQYFGPGTRLTVT.

In this sample, this clonotype is medium-sized. V gene TRBV9 combines with J gene TRBJ2-1; 10 positions agree with TRBD2. Germline CDR1 SGDLS, CDR2 YYNGEE. V lost 0 bases to trimming and J lost 4 bases; unmatched junction nucleotides: 7. This CDR3 region has 17 residues. CDR3 in amino acids: CASSVATGTSVYNEQFF. CDR3 bases: TGTGCCAGCAGCGTAGCTACGGGGACTAGCGTATACAATGAGCAGTTCTTC.

This clonotype has ten or more counts. The V call is TRBV7-8, the J call TRBJ2-1, with 7 bases lining up with TRBD2. This CDR3 region has 14 residues. The V and J ends lost 0 bases and 8 bases, in that order; junction bases with no gene match: 4. CDR1 and CDR2 from the germline V gene are SGHVS and FQNEAQ. CDR3 in amino acids: CASSLAGGPDEQFF. The DNA of the CDR3 is TGTGCCAGCAGCTTAGCGGGAGGGCCTGATGAGCAGTTCTTC. Based on the CDR3 plus reference TRBV7-8 and TRBJ2-1, the full variable domain is GAGVSQSPRYKVAKRGQDVALRCDPISGHVSLFWYQQALGQGPEFLTYFQNEAQLDKSGLPSDRFFAERPEGSVSTLKIQRTQQEDSAVYLCASSLAGGPDEQFFGPGTRLTVL.

This clonotype occurred a few times. This chain joins TRBV27 and TRBJ2-5, with TRBD2 identical over 12 bases. V trimming: 6 bases; J trimming: 11 bases; junction bases outside the gene matches: 16. The CDR3 consists of 16 residues. Germline CDR1 reads MNHEY; CDR2 reads SMNVEV (reference sequence). The CDR3 region has the DNA TGTGCCAGCAGCCCAGGGAGACTAGCGGGAGACCAAGAGCAGTACTTC. This encodes CASSPGRLAGDQEQYF.

In this sample, this clonotype is medium-sized. The rearrangement uses TRBV6-1 and TRBJ2-7; D is perhaps TRBD1 or TRBD2 (5 bases each). Per the germline V gene, CDR1 is MNHNS and CDR2 is SASEGT. V lost 8 bases and J 3 bases, leaving 11 bases between the germline ends. The CDR3 covers 12 residues. CDR3 in DNA: TGTGCCAGCGGGAGAAGGGGCTACGAGCAGTACTTC. It encodes CASGRRGYEQYF.

The CDR3 loop reads CASSPIGTAYEQYF. The CDR3 DNA follows: TGTGCCAGCAGCCCGATCGGGACAGCCTACGAGCAGTACTTC. The J gene is TRBJ2-7, the V gene TRBV7-9, with 7 bases lining up with TRBD1. Germline V gene data show CDR1 as SEHNR and CDR2 as FQNEAQ (reference sequence). This CDR3 comprises 14 residues. Germline trimming cut 5 bases from V and 2 bases from J; bases unmatched to any gene: 6.